This passage covers 22 T cell receptor beta chains from one sample sequenced in a study of OX40 agonist ivuxolimab in advanced cancers. Profiling relied on immunoSEQ multiplex PCR, and the TCRdb table lists in-frame clones only, not all of them. The table has tens of thousands of clones, about four fifths seen once. The specimen was CD4+ or CD8+ T cells sorted from blood, collected in a trial of the OX40 agonist ivuxolimab. The receptors shown here come from an adult with an advanced solid tumor such as melanoma, head and neck, liver or kidney cancer.

The V and J genes are TRBV7-2 and TRBJ1-6; 10 nucleotides match TRBD1. The CDR3 is made up of 15 amino acids. Germline values: CDR1 SGHTA, CDR2 FQGNSA. The V and J ends lost 3 bases and 7 bases, in that order; junction bases with no gene match: 3. CDR3 region: CASSLSGQGNSPLHF. DNA for the CDR3: TGTGCCAGCAGCTTGTCGGGACAGGGGAATTCACCCCTCCACTTT.

V usage is TRBV7-2 and J usage is TRBJ2-3, with 11 bases identical to TRBD2. Per germline, CDR1 SGHTA and CDR2 FQGNSA. Trimming at V came to 2 bases and at J to 0 bases, leaving 4 bases not matched to a gene. The CDR3 runs 17 residues. The CDR3 DNA sequence: TGTGCCAGCAGCTTACCCTGGACTAGCGGGAGCACAGATACGCAGTATTTT. Translated, it gives CASSLPWTSGSTDTQYF.

The rearrangement uses TRBV5-8 and TRBJ1-4; possibly TRBD1 for D (5 bases). This CDR3 has 11 amino acids. With 7 bases removed from V and 11 bases from J, the gap between germline ends came to 12 bases. Germline-derived CDR1 and CDR2 are SGHTS and YDEGEE. The CDR3 bases are TGTGCCAGCGACCAGGGAGGGAAACTGTTTTTT. Translating gives CASDQGGKLFF.

The rearrangement joins TRBV11-3 to TRBJ1-2, with a possible D match to TRBD1 (5 bases). Germline loops: CDR1 SGHNT, CDR2 YENEEA. V was shortened by 5 bases and J by 4 bases, with 14 bases between the two germline ends. The length of the CDR3 is 14 residues. The CDR3 loop is CASSQDRGGYGYTF. CDR3 nucleotides: TGTGCCAGCAGCCAAGACAGAGGCGGCTATGGCTACACCTTC.

The genes are TRBV7-2 and TRBJ2-5, with 8 bases matching TRBD2. The length of the CDR3 is 13 residues. CDR1 and CDR2 (germline): SGHTA, FQGNSA. V was clipped by 5 bases and J by 5 bases; unmatched bases: 4. The CDR3 DNA reads TGTGCCAGCAGCCGGGGGGGCTCGGAGACCCAGTACTTC. Translation: CASSRGGSETQYF.

The chain uses TRBV7-6 and TRBJ2-7; D unresolved. With 4 bases removed from V and 6 bases from J, the gap between germline ends came to 16 bases. This CDR3 comprises 14 residues. Germline V gene sequence: CDR1 SGHVS, CDR2 FNYEAQ. Written as DNA, the CDR3 is TGTGCCAGCAGCTCCAGTAGGGAAGCTCTCGAGCAGTACTTC. Its protein product is CASSSSREALEQYF.

V and J are TRBV2 and TRBJ2-3, with 7 bases matching TRBD1. V shed 6 bases, J shed 8 bases, and the junction held 14 bases outside the gene matches. Germline V CDR1 and CDR2: SNHLY, FYNNEI. This CDR3 is built from 15 residues. The CDR3 is CASRRGTEGASTQYF. The CDR3, as DNA: TGTGCCAGCAGGAGAGGGACAGAGGGAGCCTCTACGCAGTATTTT.

This sequence joins TRBV7-8 and TRBJ2-7, with unresolved D. The CDR3 length is 13 residues. Trimming pared 4 bases from V and 6 bases from J, leaving 13 bases between. CDR1 and CDR2 from the germline V gene are SGHVS and FQNEAQ. The CDR3, as DNA: TGTGCCAGCAGCTCCGCCATCTCAGGCGAGCAGTACTTC. Translating it yields CASSSAISGEQYF. Supplemented by reference TRBV7-8 and TRBJ2-7, the full variable domain reads GAGVSQSPRYKVAKRGQDVALRCDPISGHVSLFWYQQALGQGPEFLTYFQNEAQLDKSGLPSDRFFAERPEGSVSTLKIQRTQQEDSAVYLCASSSAISGEQYFGPGTRLTVT.

The rearrangement links TRBV9 to TRBJ2-2; tentative D call: TRBD1 (5 bases). This CDR3 comprises 16 residues. CDR1 is SGDLS, CDR2 YYNGEE, per germline. The V end lost 0 bases, the J end lost 0 bases, and 9 bases lay between the germline ends. DNA for the CDR3: TGTGCCAGCAGCGTAGGTAGGGGATCGAACACCGGGGAGCTGTTTTTT. This sequence encodes CASSVGRGSNTGELFF.

The V gene is TRBV6-5, the J gene TRBJ2-7; 7 nucleotides match TRBD2. Unmatched junction bases numbered 8, after V lost 4 bases and J lost 2 bases. The V gene's germline CDR1 is MNHEY and CDR2 SVGAGI. This CDR3 has 15 amino acids. CDR3 sequence: CASSFTLGGTYEQYF. CDR3 in DNA: TGTGCCAGCAGTTTTACCTTGGGAGGGACCTACGAGCAGTACTTC.

The V and J genes are TRBV29-1 and TRBJ1-5; 7 bases agree with TRBD1. Germline assignment: CDR1 SQVTM and CDR2 ANQGSEA. V lost 4 bases, J lost 6 bases, and 9 bases stayed unmatched. CDR3 length: 14 amino acids. The CDR3 region is CSVAKGGDGQPQHF. The CDR3 nucleotides are TGCAGCGTTGCGAAAGGGGGCGACGGTCAGCCCCAGCATTTT.

This clone was seen more than once but under ten times. The chain has TRBV2 and TRBJ2-7; D may be TRBD1 or TRBD2 (5 bases each). This CDR3 is built from 13 residues. Germline V gene sequence: CDR1 SNHLY, CDR2 FYNNEI. V gave up 6 bases and J gave up 3 bases, with 12 bases separating them. CDR3 region: CASRGPRSYEQYF. DNA of the CDR3: TGTGCCAGCAGGGGACCCCGGAGCTACGAGCAGTACTTC.

This clone came up a few times. Relative to the germline gene, one junction end is altered; a read error may explain this. The gene calls are TRBV14 and TRBJ1-5, with D unclear. This CDR3 region has 13 residues. From germline, CDR1 is SGHDN and CDR2 FVKESK. The chain's CDR3 is CASNQYSNQPQHF. CDR3 in DNA: TGTGCCAGCAACCAATATAGCAATCAGCCCCAGCATTTT.

The chain recombines TRBV10-1 with TRBJ1-4; D may be TRBD1 (5 bases). The CDR3 extends over 14 amino acids. Trimming removed 5 bases at V and 4 bases at J, with 11 bases between. Per the germline V gene, CDR1 is WNHNN and CDR2 is SYGVQD (reference sequence). The CDR3 DNA reads TGCGCCAGCAGTTGTCAGGGTATTAATGAAAAACTGTTTTTT. Its protein is CASSCQGINEKLFF.

The chain has TRBV11-3 and TRBJ2-4; D remains ambiguous. The CDR3 is 12 amino acids. The germline V and J ends were trimmed by 1 base and 12 bases, with 10 bases remaining between them. CDR1 and CDR2 (germline): SGHNT, YENEEA. CDR3 DNA: TGTGCCAGCAGCTTAGGCCTCGGCGATCAGTACTTC. As protein: CASSLGLGDQYF.

V is TRBV6-5 and J is TRBJ2-1; 8 bases map to TRBD1. CDR1 MNHEY and CDR2 SVGAGI come from the germline V gene. This CDR3 is 15 amino acids long. With V trimmed by 6 bases and J by 3 bases, 7 bases remained unmatched. Here the CDR3 reads CASSADRGLYNEQFF. The CDR3 DNA reads as TGTGCCAGCAGCGCCGACAGGGGTCTCTACAATGAGCAGTTCTTC.

The rearrangement uses TRBV7-2 and TRBJ2-7, with TRBD2 matching over 10 bases. The V gene end was trimmed by 3 bases and the J gene end by 4 bases; junction bases not matched to a gene: 6. The CDR3 extends over 15 amino acids. Germline V gene data show CDR1 as SGHTA and CDR2 as FQGNSA. In nucleotides, the CDR3 is TGTGCCAGCAGCTTTAGCGGGGGGACTCAATACGAGCAGTACTTC. Its protein product is CASSFSGGTQYEQYF. The whole variable domain, remainder taken from reference TRBV7-2 and TRBJ2-7, is GAGVSQSPSNKVTEKGKDVELRCDPISGHTALYWYRQSLGQGLEFLIYFQGNSAPDKSGLPSDRFSAERTGGSVSTLTIQRTQQEDSAVYLCASSFSGGTQYEQYFGPGTRLTVT.

This clone was recorded once. The chain uses TRBV27 and TRBJ2-7; D tentatively reads TRBD1 or TRBD2 (5 bases each). This CDR3 contains 13 residues. V was shortened by 3 bases and J by 6 bases, with 12 bases between the two germline ends. Germline CDR1 MNHEY, CDR2 SMNVEV (reference sequence). In DNA, the CDR3 is TGTGCCAGCAGTTTGGGACCCGTCTCCGAGCAGTACTTC. Its protein product is CASSLGPVSEQYF.

This clone has a single count. This chain connects TRBV19 to TRBJ2-5, with TRBD1 identical over 7 bases. The germline V gene encodes CDR1 LNHDA and CDR2 SQIVND (reference sequence). Trimming removed 4 bases from V and 5 bases from J; junction bases left unmatched: 4. This CDR3 is 13 amino acids long. The CDR3 sequence is CASSTTGTETQYF. CDR3 DNA: TGTGCCAGTAGTACGACAGGGACGGAGACCCAGTACTTC.

This clone has a single count. The V gene is TRBV15, the J gene TRBJ2-7, with D possibly matching TRBD2 (5 bases). Germline lookup yields CDR1 LNHNV and CDR2 YYDKDF (reference sequence). The CDR3 contains 12 residues. V lost 3 bases to trimming and J lost 9 bases, with 12 bases between them. CDR3 sequence (DNA): TGTGCCACCAGCAGCTCCCACGGAGGGCAGTACTTC. Its protein product is CATSSSHGGQYF.

This chain connects TRBV6-1 to TRBJ1-2, with TRBD1 as a possible D gene (5 bases). Germline values: CDR1 MNHNS, CDR2 SASEGT. The CDR3 spans 17 residues. The germline V and J ends were trimmed by 2 bases and 1 base, with 17 bases remaining between them. The CDR3 sequence: CASSEQAGATVNYGYTF. The CDR3 nucleotides are TGTGCCAGCAGTGAACAAGCAGGAGCGACAGTTAACTATGGCTACACCTTC.

This chain links TRBV5-1 with TRBJ2-1, with D tentatively TRBD2 (6 bases). Germline CDR1 reads SGHRS; CDR2 reads YFSETQ. The CDR3 has 15 residues. The ends were cut back, 1 base at V and 3 bases at J, with 11 bases in the middle. CDR3 sequence: CASSLNGGNYNEQFF. CDR3 coding DNA: TGCGCCAGCAGCTTGAATGGGGGGAACTACAATGAGCAGTTCTTC.